Listed here are 30 T cell receptor beta chains from one sample, sequenced in a study of T cells after yellow fever vaccination. TCRdb called the 5' RACE reads again in MiXCR, with one record for every CDR3 protein. The sample has over 100,000 distinct CDR3 sequences, around 8.6% seen once. The material sequenced was CD8+ T cells sorted from PBMCs, taken 45 days after the yellow fever booster vaccination. The origin of the receptors is a man aged 25-45 years who received the YFV17D yellow fever vaccine.

The chain links TRBV2 to TRBJ2-7; D perhaps matches TRBD2 (6 bases). Deletions cut 6 bases from V and 2 bases from J, with 17 bases between. Looked up from germline, CDR1 is SNHLY and CDR2 is FYNNEI. The CDR3 has 15 residues. Here the CDR3 DNA reads TGTGCCAGCAGGATGACCTGGGAGGCCACCTACGAGCAGTACTTC. This translates into CASRMTWEATYEQYF.

This clonotype has ten or more counts. One end of the junction fails to match germline, which may point to a read error. The chain links TRBV12-3 or TRBV12-4 to TRBJ2-5; D assignment may be TRBD1 or TRBD2 (5 bases each). The CDR3 consists of 14 residues. CDR3 amino acids: CASSLGTDQGTQYF. CDR3 bases: TGTGCCAGCAGCCTCGGGACCGACCAAGGGACCCAGTACTTC.

This clonotype was seen at least ten times. This sequence joins TRBV5-1 and TRBJ2-3, with D maybe TRBD1 (6 bases). Germline V gene lookup returns CDR1 SGHRS and CDR2 YFSETQ. V dropped 0 bases and J dropped 4 bases, with 12 bases sitting between them. CDR3 length: 15 amino acids. CDR3 sequence: CASSLVTGGSDTQYF. In nucleotides, the CDR3 is TGCGCCAGCAGCTTGGTGACAGGAGGATCAGATACGCAGTATTTT.

The rearrangement uses TRBV27 and TRBJ2-1, with D maybe TRBD1 (5 bases). V was pared by 7 bases and J by 4 bases, with 14 bases between. The CDR3 runs 14 residues. The germline gives CDR1 MNHEY, CDR2 SMNVEV (reference sequence). The CDR3 spells CASMGPISYNEQFF. For the CDR3, the DNA is TGTGCCAGCATGGGGCCTATTTCGTACAATGAGCAGTTCTTC.

In its sample, this clonotype was seen many times. The chain has TRBV7-6 and TRBJ2-5, with 7 bases fitting TRBD2. CDR1 and CDR2 (germline): SGHVS, FNYEAQ. CDR3 length: 16 amino acids. V lost 2 bases to trimming and J lost 1 base; unmatched junction nucleotides: 7. CDR3 sequence reads: CASSLSVGRAQETQYF. CDR3 bases: TGTGCCAGCAGCTTATCGGTGGGGAGGGCCCAAGAGACCCAGTACTTC.

Remarks on this clonotype: Being one base from a much bigger clone, this may be a read error. The chain joins TRBV27 to TRBJ2-2; 9 nucleotides match TRBD2. Looked up from germline, CDR1 is MNHEY and CDR2 is SMNVEV (reference sequence). The V segment lost 8 bases and the J segment 5 bases; nucleotides outside the gene matches: 18. The CDR3 has 18 residues. The CDR3 DNA is TGTGCCAGCTCGAGGCTAGCGGGACGGCCGAGAGGGACCGGGGAGCTGTTTTTT. Its translation: CASSRLAGRPRGTGELFF.

This clonotype was seen at least ten times. The rearrangement links TRBV15 to TRBJ2-3; TRBD2 matches 10 bases. Germline-derived CDR1 and CDR2 are LNHNV and YYDKDF (reference sequence). After removal of 8 bases from V and 5 bases from J, the junction contained 4 bases not matched to a gene. This CDR3 comprises 13 residues. The chain's CDR3 is CATRRLAGDTQYF. As DNA, the CDR3 is TGTGCCACCCGGCGACTAGCGGGAGATACGCAGTATTTT. Full variable domain (missing parts from reference TRBV15 and TRBJ2-3): DAMVIQNPRYQVTQFGKPVTLSCSQTLNHNVMYWYQQKSSQAPKLLFHYYDKDFNNEADTPDNFQSRRPNTSFCFLDIRSPGLGDTAMYLCATRRLAGDTQYFGPGTRLTVL.

This clonotype has a count of ten or more. The J gene is TRBJ2-7, the V gene TRBV20-1; TRBD1 agrees at 8 bases. Trimming cost V 6 bases and J 3 bases; bases outside gene matches: 10. This CDR3 is 14 amino acids long. CDR1 DFQATT and CDR2 SNEGSKA come from the germline V gene (reference sequence). The CDR3 nucleotides are TGCAGTGCCATTGGGACAGGAACCCTCTACGAGCAGTACTTC. Translated: CSAIGTGTLYEQYF.

This clonotype was counted a few times. The chain joins TRBV4-3 to TRBJ2-1, with 13 positions matching TRBD2. Looked up from germline, CDR1 is LGHNA and CDR2 is YSLEER. This CDR3 is 16 amino acids long. V shed 5 bases and J 6 bases; nucleotides not matched to a gene: 7. CDR3 bases: TGCGCCAGCAGCGCCCCGGGACTAGCGGGATTCAATGAGCAGTTCTTC. It translates to CASSAPGLAGFNEQFF.

This clonotype showed up many times. The V call is TRBV4-2, the J call TRBJ2-1; weak D call: TRBD2 (6 bases). Per germline, CDR1 LGHNA and CDR2 YNFKEQ. V lost 2 bases and J 8 bases, leaving 19 bases between the germline ends. This CDR3 region has 16 residues. CDR3 coding DNA: TGTGCCAGCAGCCAACCCCCGGGAGCAGGAGAGGATGAGCAGTTCTTC. Translating gives CASSQPPGAGEDEQFF.

This clonotype was detected many times. The chain joins TRBV5-1 to TRBJ2-3; D unclear. The germline V and J ends were trimmed by 4 bases and 4 bases, with 16 bases remaining between them. The germline gives CDR1 SGHRS, CDR2 YFSETQ. The CDR3 is made up of 15 amino acids. CDR3 nucleotides: TGCGCCAGCAGCCGACGGTCGCCCGGCCCAGATACGCAGTATTTT. Its protein is CASSRRSPGPDTQYF.

A few counts support this clonotype. The chain joins TRBV15 to TRBJ2-1, with D maybe TRBD2 (7 bases). The V end lost 0 bases, the J end lost 8 bases, and 14 bases lay between the germline ends. This CDR3 spans 15 amino acids. Germline V lookup: CDR1 LNHNV, CDR2 YYDKDF (reference sequence). CDR3 amino acids: CATSRDRGASDEQFF. CDR3 bases: TGTGCCACCAGCAGAGATCGGGGGGCTAGCGATGAGCAGTTCTTC. The variable domain in full, completed from reference TRBV15 and TRBJ2-1, reads DAMVIQNPRYQVTQFGKPVTLSCSQTLNHNVMYWYQQKSSQAPKLLFHYYDKDFNNEADTPDNFQSRRPNTSFCFLDIRSPGLGDTAMYLCATSRDRGASDEQFFGPGTRLTVL.

This clonotype was counted once. The rearrangement uses TRBV4-3 and TRBJ2-2, with D possibly matching TRBD2 (5 bases). Germline values: CDR1 LGHNA, CDR2 YSLEER. The V end lost 8 bases, the J end lost 2 bases, and 15 bases lay between the germline ends. CDR3 length equals 15 residues. The CDR3 nucleotides read TGCGCCAGCCGCCTCGGGGTATCAAACACCGGGGAGCTGTTTTTT. Its translation: CASRLGVSNTGELFF.

This clonotype appeared many times. The rearrangement uses TRBV12-3 or TRBV12-4 and TRBJ2-7; TRBD1 might be the D (5 bases). Trimming left V 0 bases short and J 0 bases short, with 12 bases between. CDR3 length: 16 amino acids. The chain's CDR3 is CASSLAGPESSYEQYF. The CDR3 nucleotides read TGTGCCAGCAGTTTAGCGGGGCCCGAGAGCTCCTACGAGCAGTACTTC.

In this sample, this clonotype turned up many times. V gene TRBV6-2 or TRBV6-3 combines with J gene TRBJ2-1; the D is unclear. CDR1 and CDR2 from the germline V gene are MNHEY and SVGEGT. V was trimmed by 1 base and J by 8 bases, leaving 9 bases between them. The CDR3 runs 13 residues. CDR3 amino acids: CASSYYSPHEQFF. The DNA of the CDR3 is TGTGCCAGCAGTTACTACTCCCCTCATGAGCAGTTCTTC.

This clonotype was observed many times. The V and J genes are TRBV27 and TRBJ1-6; 7 bases line up with TRBD1. There are 14 residues in the CDR3. The V gene's germline CDR1 is MNHEY and CDR2 SMNVEV (reference sequence). Unmatched junction bases numbered 6, after V lost 5 bases and J lost 8 bases. CDR3 region: CASSTTGNHSPLHF. CDR3 DNA sequence: TGTGCCAGCAGTACGACAGGGAACCATTCACCCCTCCACTTT.

This clonotype was picked up many times. The chain combines TRBV20-1 with TRBJ1-5, with D maybe TRBD1 (6 bases). Looked up from germline, CDR1 is DFQATT and CDR2 is SNEGSKA (reference sequence). CDR3 size: 13 residues. Trimming cost V 7 bases and J 0 bases, with 10 bases left between them. In DNA form, the CDR3 reads TGCAGTGTCCCAGGGGATAGCAATCAGCCCCAGCATTTT. It codes for CSVPGDSNQPQHF.

The sample holds a few counts of this clonotype. This chain joins TRBV6-1 and TRBJ2-1, with 10 bases lining up with TRBD2. Germline CDR1 and CDR2: MNHNS and SASEGT. The CDR3 has 16 amino acids. After removal of 6 bases from V and 2 bases from J, the junction contained 7 bases not matched to a gene. This chain's CDR3 is CASSPGLAAPYNEQFF. The CDR3 bases are TGTGCCAGCAGCCCAGGACTAGCGGCGCCCTACAATGAGCAGTTCTTC.

The J gene is TRBJ2-3, the V gene TRBV5-1, with D unresolved. V lost 0 bases and J lost 2, with 7 bases in between. Per the germline V gene, CDR1 is SGHRS and CDR2 is YFSETQ. The CDR3 has 14 amino acids. For the CDR3, the DNA is TGCGCCAGCAGCTTGGTTTTAGACACAGATACGCAGTATTTT. Residues: CASSLVLDTDTQYF. The whole variable domain, remainder taken from reference TRBV5-1 and TRBJ2-3, is KAGVTQTPRYLIKTRGQQVTLSCSPISGHRSVSWYQQTPGQGLQFLFEYFSETQRNKGNFPGRFSGRQFSNSRSEMNVSTLELGDSALYLCASSLVLDTDTQYFGPGTRLTVL.

At least ten counts were recorded for this clonotype. The chain links TRBV7-2 to TRBJ2-1, with 7 bases lining up with TRBD2. This CDR3 is 15 amino acids long. Germline lookup yields CDR1 SGHTA and CDR2 FQGNSA. The junction had 5 bases not matched to a gene; V was cut back by 2 bases and J by 4 bases. The CDR3 DNA reads as TGTGCCAGCAGCTTAACGGGGGGACTGTACAATGAGCAGTTCTTC. Translating gives CASSLTGGLYNEQFF.

This clonotype has a count of ten or more. V usage is TRBV9 and J usage is TRBJ2-5; 10 bases are a match to TRBD2. J lost 2 bases, V lost 7 bases, and 14 bases had no gene match. Germline-derived CDR1 and CDR2 are SGDLS and YYNGEE. This CDR3 is built from 17 residues. CDR3 sequence: CASAGGTSDHPQETQYF. The CDR3 DNA sequence: TGTGCCAGCGCTGGAGGGACTAGCGACCACCCACAAGAGACCCAGTACTTC.

The CDR3 reads CASSQVKGQGYEQYF. The CDR3 DNA reads TGCGCCAGCAGCCAAGTTAAGGGACAGGGCTACGAGCAGTACTTC. V gene TRBV4-1 combines with J gene TRBJ2-7, with 9 nucleotides matching TRBD1. Germline-derived CDR1 and CDR2 are MGHRA and YSYEKL. This CDR3 has 15 amino acids. The V and J ends lost 1 base and 3 bases, in that order; junction bases with no gene match: 4.

This clonotype was picked up many times. This chain connects TRBV27 to TRBJ2-7; D may be TRBD1 or TRBD2 (5 bases each). Germline V lookup: CDR1 MNHEY, CDR2 SMNVEV (reference sequence). This CDR3 comprises 15 residues. V was pared by 6 bases and J by 0 bases, with 15 bases between. The CDR3 sequence is CASSPQGESSYEQYF. The DNA for the CDR3 is TGTGCCAGCAGCCCTCAGGGAGAGAGCTCCTACGAGCAGTACTTC.

This clonotype was counted between two and nine times. The chain carries TRBV10-3 and TRBJ2-7; D is ambiguous. Trimming shortened V by 0 bases and J by 7 bases, and 13 bases separated the two germline ends. CDR3 length: 14 amino acids. Per the germline V gene, CDR1 is ENHRY and CDR2 is SYGVKD. DNA for the CDR3: TGTGCCATCAGTGAGTCTCGTTACGGTGGGGAGCAGTACTTC. Translation gives CAISESRYGGEQYF.

The sample holds many counts of this clonotype. V is TRBV5-6 and J is TRBJ2-7; 9 bases line up with TRBD2. Germline trimming cut 4 bases from V and 2 bases from J; bases unmatched to any gene: 7. Per the germline V gene, CDR1 is SGHDT and CDR2 is YYEEEE. The CDR3 has 15 residues. CDR3 sequence: CASSPRLADTYEQYF. CDR3 in DNA: TGTGCCAGCAGCCCGCGACTAGCGGATACCTACGAGCAGTACTTC.

The table lists this clonotype with many counts. The chain is built from TRBV11-2 and TRBJ2-1, with 8 bases fitting TRBD2. J was trimmed by 2 bases and V by 2 bases; bases with no gene match: 5. Germline lookup yields CDR1 SGHAT and CDR2 FQNNGV. This CDR3 has 16 amino acids. The CDR3: CASSLISLAAYNEQFF. CDR3 DNA sequence: TGTGCCAGCAGCTTAATATCACTAGCGGCCTACAATGAGCAGTTCTTC. Full variable domain (missing parts from reference TRBV11-2 and TRBJ2-1): EAGVAQSPRYKIIEKRQSVAFWCNPISGHATLYWYQQILGQGPKLLIQFQNNGVVDDSQLPKDRFSAERLKGVDSTLKIQPAKLEDSAVYLCASSLISLAAYNEQFFGPGTRLTVL.

The gene calls are TRBV7-2 and TRBJ2-7; D gene ambiguous. This CDR3 spans 13 amino acids. Deletions cut 4 bases from V and 3 bases from J, with 10 bases between. Germline-derived CDR1 and CDR2 are SGHTA and FQGNSA. CDR3 in amino acids: CASSSPEDYEQYF. The DNA of the CDR3 is TGTGCCAGCAGCTCACCAGAGGACTACGAGCAGTACTTC.

This chain connects TRBV30 to TRBJ2-7; 7 bases are shared with TRBD1. This CDR3 has 16 residues. The germline gives CDR1 GTSNPN, CDR2 SVGIG (reference sequence). Trimming removed 6 bases from V and 1 base from J; junction bases left unmatched: 15. The CDR3 region is CACAPGPGTDSYEQYF. Here the CDR3 DNA reads TGTGCCTGCGCCCCTGGTCCCGGGACAGATTCCTACGAGCAGTACTTC.

This clonotype was recorded many times. The CDR3 coding sequence is TGTGCCAGCAGCCACGTGGCCCGGGTTGAGCAGTTCTTC. Protein sequence: CASSHVARVEQFF. This chain connects TRBV7-9 to TRBJ2-1; D unresolved. CDR1 and CDR2 from the germline V gene are SEHNR and FQNEAQ (reference sequence). With 5 bases removed from V and 9 bases from J, the gap between germline ends came to 14 bases. The CDR3 sequence is 13 residues long.

In regard to this clonotype: A much more abundant neighbour one base away suggests this may be a read error. This chain links TRBV6-1 with TRBJ2-5; 7 bases are shared with TRBD2. Germline values: CDR1 MNHNS, CDR2 SASEGT. This CDR3 has 15 residues. The J segment lost 5 bases and the V segment lost 5 bases, leaving 11 bases of the junction unmatched. The CDR3 sequence: CASSPAGRPFETQYF. The CDR3, as DNA: TGTGCCAGCAGTCCAGCGGGAAGGCCGTTTGAGACCCAGTACTTC.